Listed below are T cell receptor beta chains from one sample, sequenced in a study of cytomegalovirus exposure and HLA in healthy donors. This table comes from immunoSEQ multiplex PCR, and its TCRdb copy is limited to in-frame clones, with some not included. This table holds around 150,000 clones, 70% to 80% found once. What was sequenced was PBMCs. These receptors were obtained from a human donor in good health. Each CDR3 is given with its conserved first and last residue. The D gene is left open where the match is weak. Only some rows state a clone size, as once, few, many or a class for expanded clones.

size,D,J,length,V,CDR3,DNA
.,.,TRBJ1-5,15,TRBV19,CASSGRLEGNQPQHF,TGTGCCAGTAGTGGCCGACTCGAGGGCAATCAGCCCCAGCATTTT
.,TRBD2,TRBJ2-3,19,TRBV19,CASSDPGTSGRLSTDTQYF,TGTGCCAGTAGTGACCCCGGGACTAGCGGGCGTCTTAGCACAGATACGCAGTATTTT
.,TRBD2,TRBJ2-7,15,TRBV28,CASSLIGGGGYEQYF,TGTGCCAGCAGTTTAATCGGCGGGGGAGGGTACGAGCAGTACTTC
.,.,TRBJ1-1,11,TRBV7-2,CASSRQAEAFF,TGTGCCAGCAGTCGACAGGCTGAAGCTTTCTTT
few,.,TRBJ2-3,18,TRBV4-2,CASSHQLATPRRTDTQYF,TGTGCCAGCAGCCACCAACTAGCAACCCCTCGAAGAACAGATACGCAGTATTTT
.,TRBD2,TRBJ2-2,15,TRBV7-9,CASSLGLAGAGELFF,TGTGCCAGCAGCTTAGGGCTAGCGGGGGCCGGGGAGCTGTTTTTT
.,.,TRBJ2-1,14,TRBV27,CARISTCGGNEQFF,TGTGCCAGAATCTCCACTTGCGGTGGGAATGAGCAGTTCTTC
.,.,TRBJ2-2,14,TRBV6-4,CASSVRSNTGELFF,TGTGCCAGCAGTGTTCGGTCTAACACCGGGGAGCTGTTTTTT
.,.,TRBJ2-2,17,TRBV11-2,CASSPTAELANTGELFF,TGTGCCAGCAGCCCCACTGCGGAACTCGCCAACACCGGGGAGCTGTTTTTT
.,TRBD2,TRBJ2-7,15,TRBV5-1,CASALTSGGTYERYF,TGCGCCAGCGCCCTCACTAGCGGGGGAACCTACGAGCGGTACTTC
.,.,TRBJ1-1,14,TRBV18,CASSPKQGNTEAFF,TGTGCCAGCTCACCAAAACAGGGGAACACTGAAGCTTTCTTT
.,TRBD1,TRBJ2-2,14,TRBV2,CASSPDRGFGELFF,TGTGCCAGCAGCCCAGACAGGGGGTTCGGGGAGCTGTTTTTT
.,TRBD2,TRBJ2-3,17,TRBV11-2,CASSVGVSGGSTDTQYF,TGTGCCAGCAGTGTAGGGGTTAGCGGGGGAAGCACAGATACGCAGTATTTT
.,TRBD1,TRBJ2-1,12,TRBV6-1,CASRTGANEQFF,TGTGCCAGTCGTACAGGGGCCAATGAGCAGTTCTTC
.,.,TRBJ1-5,16,TRBV4-1,CASSQEMAGSNQPQHF,TGCGCCAGCAGCCAAGAGATGGCCGGGAGCAATCAGCCCCAGCATTTT